A few counts support the clone carrying this TCR beta chain. Its antigen is currently unknown. This specimen belongs to a study of cytomegalovirus exposure and HLA in healthy donors. General observations from the study: Clonal expansion was found to be greater in HLA-associated TCR beta chains than in equally common others in a later analysis. TRBV6-2, TRBV6-3 and some other V segments were unresolvable in 87-base-pair reads. Common viral pathogens were later found to be apparently linked to several of the most significant clusters.

PCR amplification relied on 60 Vbeta primers (plus 13 Jbeta primers). Data came from immunoSEQ multiplex PCR; TCRdb stores just in-frame clones and leaves some out. Of tens of thousands of clones listed, 55% to 75% are singletons. J gave up 5 bases and V 6 bases, and 9 bases lay outside the gene matches. This CDR3 spans 15 amino acids. Germline lookup yields CDR1 MNHEY and CDR2 SVGAGI. The clonotype was recovered from a woman between 40 and 50 years old in good health and CMV-seropositive. The sequenced sample consisted of PBMCs. V usage is TRBV6-5 and J usage is TRBJ2-1, with 8 bases lining up with TRBD2. Here the CDR3 reads CASSPAGLVDNEQFF. DNA for the CDR3: TGTGCCAGCAGCCCGGCGGGACTAGTCGACAATGAGCAGTTCTTC.